This is a list of T cell receptor beta chains from one sample in a study of T cell responses to AZD1222 COVID-19 vaccine. Data came from immunoSEQ multiplex PCR; TCRdb stores just in-frame clones and leaves some out. This sample carries approximately 180,000 clones, roughly 91% of them seen once, and the ten largest clones take about 25%. Sequencing used peripheral blood, obtained 28 days after the second AZD1222 dose. These receptors all stem from an adult who received the AZD1222 COVID-19 vaccine. CDR3s include the opening cysteine and the closing phenylalanine or tryptophan. D genes are given only for firm matches. Clone size is given for some rows only: seen once, a few or many times, or a class if the clone is expanded.

v_call	clone_size	j_call	d_call	cdr3_nt	cdr3_aa
TRBV7-9	-	TRBJ2-7	TRBD2	TGTGCCAGCAGGCGGGAGGAGGACTACGAGCAGTACTTC	CASRREEDYEQYF
TRBV4-3	-	TRBJ2-1	-	TGCGCCAGCAGCCAAAACTTGGGGAGTTACAATGAGCAGTTCTTC	CASSQNLGSYNEQFF
TRBV7-3	-	TRBJ2-3	TRBD2	TGTGCCAGCAGCTCTAGCGGGTCCGGCACAGATACGCAGTATTTT	CASSSSGSGTDTQYF
TRBV4-1	few	TRBJ2-7	-	TGCGCCAGCAGCCAAGTGAGGGGGATCTACGAGCAGTACTTC	CASSQVRGIYEQYF
TRBV5-4	-	TRBJ1-2	-	TGTGCCAGCAGCTACAAGGACGGCAACTATGGCTACACCTTC	CASSYKDGNYGYTF
TRBV18	-	TRBJ2-2	TRBD1	TGTGCCAGCCCAGGACAGGGGGCGAGCACCGGGGAGCTGTTTTTT	CASPGQGASTGELFF
TRBV10-1	-	TRBJ1-5	-	TGCGCCATCCCAGACAGACCTGCTAAAGGCAATCAGCCCCAGCATTTT	CAIPDRPAKGNQPQHF
TRBV7-2	-	TRBJ2-7	-	TGTGCCAGCAGCCCGTCTGGGGGGAGCTCCTACGAGCAGTACTTC	CASSPSGGSSYEQYF
TRBV4-2	-	TRBJ2-6	-	TGTGCCAGCAGCCTCAGTCAGGGCATAACTGGGGCCAACGTCCTGACTTTC	CASSLSQGITGANVLTF
TRBV5-1	-	TRBJ2-3	TRBD2	TGCGCCAGCAGCTTGGGGATGGGGCTAGCGGGGCGCACAGATACGCAGTATTTT	CASSLGMGLAGRTDTQYF
TRBV7-2	-	TRBJ2-1	TRBD2	TGTGCCAGCAGCTTATCGGCTAGCGGGAGGGATGAGCAGTTCTTC	CASSLSASGRDEQFF
TRBV28	-	TRBJ1-6	-	TGTGCCAGCAGTTTATTACTAGGCGGTTCACCCCTCCACTTT	CASSLLLGGSPLHF
TRBV6-6	-	TRBJ2-1	-	TGTGCCAGCTTCGGTCGGCCAGGGCCCCACAATGAGCAGTTCTTC	CASFGRPGPHNEQFF
TRBV9	-	TRBJ2-1	-	TGTGCCAGCAGCGTAAACCTACACAATGAGCAGTTCTTC	CASSVNLHNEQFF
TRBV24-1	-	TRBJ2-5	-	TGTGCCACCAGTGATTTTAGGAGAGAGACCCAGTACTTC	CATSDFRRETQYF
TRBV6-2/TRBV6-3	-	TRBJ2-7	TRBD2	TGTGCCAGCAGTTACTCGGGGCGGGAGGGAACCTACGAGCAGTACTTC	CASSYSGREGTYEQYF
TRBV6-5	-	TRBJ1-5	-	TGTGCCAGCAGTTCCGGGATGAGCAATCAGCCCCAGCATTTT	CASSSGMSNQPQHF
TRBV19	-	TRBJ2-1	-	TGTGCCAGTAGTGCTCTACGGACCGGGGGGCATGAGCAGTTCTTC	CASSALRTGGHEQFF
TRBV6-2/TRBV6-3	-	TRBJ2-2	-	TGTGCCAGCAGTTACTGGCACCTGAACACCGGGGAGCTGTTTTTT	CASSYWHLNTGELFF
TRBV27	-	TRBJ1-1	-	TGTGCCAGCAGTCCGAGGACGGCGCGGGACACTGAAGCTTTCTTT	CASSPRTARDTEAFF
TRBV7-9	-	TRBJ2-7	-	TGTGCCAGCAGTTTCCGGGGCGGAGGAGCCTACGAGCAGTACTTC	CASSFRGGGAYEQYF
TRBV30	-	TRBJ2-7	-	TGTGCCTGGGTCATGGGGCCCCACGAGCAGTACTTC	CAWVMGPHEQYF
TRBV7-2	-	TRBJ2-7	TRBD1	TGTGCCAGCAGCTTAAGGGGGTGGGGACAGGGGTCCTACGAGCAGTACTTC	CASSLRGWGQGSYEQYF
TRBV7-3	-	TRBJ1-2	TRBD1	TGTGCCAGCAGCTCGATACAGGGACAGGGCTACACCTTC	CASSSIQGQGYTF
TRBV11-3	-	TRBJ2-3	TRBD1	TGTGCCAGCAGCTCATCGACAGGGCGAGGGGCTACGCAGTATTTT	CASSSSTGRGATQYF
TRBV11-2	-	TRBJ2-7	-	TGTGCCAGCAGGCACAGGGTTTGGGAAGCTGAGCAGTACTTC	CASRHRVWEAEQYF
TRBV5-4	-	TRBJ2-1	-	TGTGCCAGCAGCTTCCCCGGGGGTAAGCAGTTCTTC	CASSFPGGKQFF
TRBV5-3	-	TRBJ2-4	TRBD2	TGTGCCAGACGCCAGACCCGACTAGCGGGAGGGGCCAAAAACATTCAGTACTTC	CARRQTRLAGGAKNIQYF
TRBV28	-	TRBJ1-2	TRBD1	TGTGCCAGCAGCCTCGGACAGGGCCCGTATGGCTACACCTTC	CASSLGQGPYGYTF
TRBV6-5	-	TRBJ1-2	TRBD1	TGTGCCAGCAGCCAAGCGTGGAAGGGGGCTCTTGGCTACACCTTC	CASSQAWKGALGYTF
TRBV27	-	TRBJ2-7	-	TGTGCCAGCAGTTTAAACAGGGACTACGAGCAGTACTTC	CASSLNRDYEQYF
TRBV19	-	TRBJ2-2	-	TGTGCCAGTAGTATCGGGGCCGGATATTCCGGGGAGCTGTTTTTT	CASSIGAGYSGELFF
TRBV6-5	-	TRBJ1-5	-	TGTGCCAGCGAGGCCAGAAATCAGCCCCAGCATTTT	CASEARNQPQHF
TRBV27	-	TRBJ2-7	-	TGTGCCAGCAGTTCCCGGGGGGGACAGTCCTACGAGCAGTACTTC	CASSSRGGQSYEQYF
TRBV4-2	-	TRBJ2-7	-	TGTGCCAGCAGCCCCTTGACAGGCGTAGTCTACGAGCAGTACTTC	CASSPLTGVVYEQYF
TRBV24-1	-	TRBJ2-4	-	TGTGCCACCAGTGATTGGAAGGATCTAAACATTCAGTACTTC	CATSDWKDLNIQYF
TRBV9	-	TRBJ2-1	-	TGTGCCAGCAGCGTAGCAGGTATATACAATGAGCAGTTCTTC	CASSVAGIYNEQFF
TRBV28	-	TRBJ2-2	TRBD1	TGTGCCGGATTGGACAGGGATATTTCCGGGGAGCTGTTTTTT	CAGLDRDISGELFF
TRBV6-2/TRBV6-3	-	TRBJ2-3	-	TGTGCCAGCAGTTCACCAGGGGCCGATACGCAGTATTTT	CASSSPGADTQYF
TRBV7-2	-	TRBJ2-1	-	TGTGCCAGCAGCTATATGGGGAATTACAATGAGCAGTTCTTC	CASSYMGNYNEQFF
TRBV5-6	-	TRBJ2-1	TRBD1	TGTGCCAGCAGCTCTCCGCCGGGGCAGGGGGCGAGCTCCTACAATGAGCAGTTCTTC	CASSSPPGQGASSYNEQFF
TRBV18	-	TRBJ2-7	-	TGTGCCAGCTCACCACAAGCCGCTTCGGGAGAGCAGTACTTC	CASSPQAASGEQYF
TRBV6-5	few	TRBJ1-1	-	TGTGCCAGCACCCGATGGGGTGAAGCTTTCTTT	CASTRWGEAFF
TRBV30	-	TRBJ2-1	-	TGTGCCTGTCATCAAGGGGGGCTTAACAATGAGCAGTTCTTC	CACHQGGLNNEQFF
TRBV11-2	-	TRBJ2-5	TRBD1	TGTGCCAGCAGCTCCACTGCAGACAGGGGGGGAGAGACCCAGTACTTC	CASSSTADRGGETQYF
TRBV11-3	-	TRBJ2-2	TRBD2	TGTGCCAGCAGCCCGGGGACTAGGATAAACACCGGGGAGCTGTTTTTT	CASSPGTRINTGELFF
TRBV6-4	-	TRBJ1-4	TRBD1	TGTGCCAGCAGTGCAAACAGGGGGCTCGGCGAAAAACTGTTTTTT	CASSANRGLGEKLFF
TRBV11-3	-	TRBJ2-3	-	TGTGCCAGCAGCTTAGGAGGCTCCGAGGGGAAGACGCAGTATTTT	CASSLGGSEGKTQYF
TRBV18	-	TRBJ2-1	TRBD2	TGTGCCAGCTCACCACCTAGCGGGAACCCCTACAATGAGCAGTTCTTC	CASSPPSGNPYNEQFF
TRBV24-1	-	TRBJ2-1	-	TGTGCCACCAGTGATCCTCGTGCGACGGGGACCTACAATGAGCAGTTCTTC	CATSDPRATGTYNEQFF
TRBV7-9	-	TRBJ2-1	TRBD2	TGTGCCAGCAGCTTATGGACTAGCGGCCACTCGGATGAGCAGTTCTTC	CASSLWTSGHSDEQFF
TRBV14	-	TRBJ1-1	-	TGTGCCAGCAGCCCTCACGGCAGGGACTCAAGGACTGAAGCTTTCTTT	CASSPHGRDSRTEAFF
TRBV24-1	-	TRBJ2-7	TRBD2	TGTGCCACCCGGGGGGAATCCTACGAGCAGTACTTC	CATRGESYEQYF
TRBV27	-	TRBJ2-7	TRBD1	TGTGCCAGTGGGACGGGACAGGGTTTTTACGAGCAGTACTTC	CASGTGQGFYEQYF
TRBV5-6	-	TRBJ2-1	-	TGTGCCAGCAGTGATACAGGGCAGGTCTACAATGAGCAGTTCTTC	CASSDTGQVYNEQFF
TRBV28	-	TRBJ2-7	TRBD1	TGTGCCAGCAGGACGACGGGACAGGGGTTTCTTTACGAGCAGTACTTC	CASRTTGQGFLYEQYF
TRBV7-2	-	TRBJ2-5	-	TGTGCCAGCAGGTACCCGGGACTGGGGGACCAGTACTTC	CASRYPGLGDQYF
TRBV28	-	TRBJ1-2	TRBD1	TGTGCCAGCAGTTTAGTTGACAGGGGGGACTATGGCTACACCTTC	CASSLVDRGDYGYTF
TRBV13	-	TRBJ2-3	TRBD1	TGTGCCAGCAGCCCTCGGACAGGGGGCGTGAACACAGATACGCAGTATTTT	CASSPRTGGVNTDTQYF
TRBV3-1/TRBV3-2	-	TRBJ2-2	-	TGTGCCAGCAGCCAAGAAGACGGGAGTGGGGGGGAGCTGTTTTTT	CASSQEDGSGGELFF